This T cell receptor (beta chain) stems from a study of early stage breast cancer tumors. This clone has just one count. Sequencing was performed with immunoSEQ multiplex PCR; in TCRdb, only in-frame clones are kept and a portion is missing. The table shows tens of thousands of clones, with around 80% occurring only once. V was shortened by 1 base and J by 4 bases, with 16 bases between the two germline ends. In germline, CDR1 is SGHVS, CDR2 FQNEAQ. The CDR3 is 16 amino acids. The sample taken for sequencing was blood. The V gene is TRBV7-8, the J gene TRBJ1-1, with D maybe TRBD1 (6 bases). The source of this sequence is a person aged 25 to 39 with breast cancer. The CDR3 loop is CASSLVGGQVRTEAFF. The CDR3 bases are TGTGCCAGCAGCTTAGTAGGGGGGCAGGTTCGCACTGAAGCTTTCTTT.